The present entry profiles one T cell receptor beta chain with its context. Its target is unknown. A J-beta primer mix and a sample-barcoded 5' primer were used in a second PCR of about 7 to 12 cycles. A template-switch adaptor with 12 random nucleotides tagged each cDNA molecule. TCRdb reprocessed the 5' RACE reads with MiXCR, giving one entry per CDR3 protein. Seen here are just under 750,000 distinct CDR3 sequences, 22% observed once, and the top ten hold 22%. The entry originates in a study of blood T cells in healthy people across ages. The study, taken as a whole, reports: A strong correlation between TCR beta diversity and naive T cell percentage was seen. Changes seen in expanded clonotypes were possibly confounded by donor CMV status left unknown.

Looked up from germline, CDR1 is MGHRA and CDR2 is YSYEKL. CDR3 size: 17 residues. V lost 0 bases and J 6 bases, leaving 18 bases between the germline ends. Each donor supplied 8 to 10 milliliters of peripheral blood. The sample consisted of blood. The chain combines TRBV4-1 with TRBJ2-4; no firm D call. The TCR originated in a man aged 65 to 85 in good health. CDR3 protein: CASSQDPPGIKRNIQYF. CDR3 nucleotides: TGCGCCAGCAGCCAAGACCCCCCAGGCATTAAAAGAAACATTCAGTACTTC.